This T cell receptor (beta chain) was captured by sequencing in a study of cytomegalovirus exposure and HLA in healthy donors. Notes on the study in general: Cytomegalovirus-associated status was assigned to roughly 160 TCR beta chains.

CDR3 length equals 11 residues. The V gene's germline CDR1 is DFQATT and CDR2 SNEGSKA (reference sequence). The PCR employed 60 Vbeta primers together with 13 Jbeta primers. Only in-frame clones appear in the TCRdb table, and some are missing; sequencing was by immunoSEQ multiplex PCR. The sample carries 95,000 to 110,000 clones, roughly 82% recorded once. Concerning this clone: Its target is not known.

The rearrangement joins TRBV20-1 to TRBJ2-3; D not resolved. Material for sequencing was PBMCs. This receptor was obtained from a male donor in good health and CMV-seronegative. CDR3: CSVPVTDTQYF. CDR3 nucleotides: TGCAGCGTCCCGGTCACAGATACGCAGTATTTT.